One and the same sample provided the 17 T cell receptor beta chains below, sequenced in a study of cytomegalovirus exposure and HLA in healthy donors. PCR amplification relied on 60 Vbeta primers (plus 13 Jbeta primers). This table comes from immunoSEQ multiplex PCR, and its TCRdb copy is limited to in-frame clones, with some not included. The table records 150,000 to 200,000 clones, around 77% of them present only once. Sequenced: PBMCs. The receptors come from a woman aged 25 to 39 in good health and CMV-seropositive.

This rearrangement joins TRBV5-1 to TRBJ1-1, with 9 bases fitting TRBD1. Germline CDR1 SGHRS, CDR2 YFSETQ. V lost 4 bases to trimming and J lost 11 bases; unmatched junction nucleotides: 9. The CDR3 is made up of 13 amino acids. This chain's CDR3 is CASSQPPDRGAFF. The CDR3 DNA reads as TGCGCCAGCAGCCAGCCCCCGGACAGGGGCGCTTTCTTT.

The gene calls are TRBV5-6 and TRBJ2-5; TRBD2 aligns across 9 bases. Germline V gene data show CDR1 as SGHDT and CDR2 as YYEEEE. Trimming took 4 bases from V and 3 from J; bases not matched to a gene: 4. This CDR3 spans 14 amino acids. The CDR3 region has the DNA TGTGCCAGCAGCCGACTAGCGGCAAAAGAGACCCAGTACTTC. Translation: CASSRLAAKETQYF.

This chain's CDR3 is CASSLLTATGEQYF. As DNA, the CDR3 is TGCGCCAGCAGCTTGCTGACTGCTACCGGCGAGCAGTACTTC. The chain couples TRBV5-1 to TRBJ2-7; D is uncertain. There are 14 residues in the CDR3. Germline CDR1 is SGHRS and CDR2 is YFSETQ. Trimming left V 1 base short and J 6 bases short, with 14 bases between.

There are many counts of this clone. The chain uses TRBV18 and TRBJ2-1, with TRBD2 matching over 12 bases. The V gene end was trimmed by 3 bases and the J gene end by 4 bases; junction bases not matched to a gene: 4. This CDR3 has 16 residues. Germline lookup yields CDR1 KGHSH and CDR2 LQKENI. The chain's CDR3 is CASSPRLAGDYNEQFF. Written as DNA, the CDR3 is TGTGCCAGCTCACCCAGACTAGCGGGGGATTACAATGAGCAGTTCTTC.

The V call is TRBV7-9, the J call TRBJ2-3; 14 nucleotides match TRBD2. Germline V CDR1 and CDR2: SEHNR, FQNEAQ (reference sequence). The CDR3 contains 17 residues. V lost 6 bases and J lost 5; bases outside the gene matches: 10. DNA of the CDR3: TGTGCCAGCAGGCATCCGGGACTAGCGGGAGTGGGAGATACGCAGTATTTT. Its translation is CASRHPGLAGVGDTQYF.

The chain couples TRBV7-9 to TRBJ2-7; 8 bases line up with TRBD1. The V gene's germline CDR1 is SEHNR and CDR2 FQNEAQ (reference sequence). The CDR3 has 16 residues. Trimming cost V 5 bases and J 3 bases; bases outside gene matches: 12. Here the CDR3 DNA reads TGTGCCAGCAGCCCTCGTATGGGACAGGACGACTACGAGCAGTACTTC. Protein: CASSPRMGQDDYEQYF. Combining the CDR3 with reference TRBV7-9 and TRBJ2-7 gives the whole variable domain DTGVSQNPRHKITKRGQNVTFRCDPISEHNRLYWYRQTLGQGPEFLTYFQNEAQLEKSRLLSDRFSAERPKGSFSTLEIQRTEQGDSAMYLCASSPRMGQDDYEQYFGPGTRLTVT.

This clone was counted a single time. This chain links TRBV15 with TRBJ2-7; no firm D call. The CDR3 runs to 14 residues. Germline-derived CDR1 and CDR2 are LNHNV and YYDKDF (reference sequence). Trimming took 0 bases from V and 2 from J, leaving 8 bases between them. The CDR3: CATSREASAYEQYF. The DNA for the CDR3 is TGTGCCACCAGCAGAGAGGCCTCCGCCTACGAGCAGTACTTC.

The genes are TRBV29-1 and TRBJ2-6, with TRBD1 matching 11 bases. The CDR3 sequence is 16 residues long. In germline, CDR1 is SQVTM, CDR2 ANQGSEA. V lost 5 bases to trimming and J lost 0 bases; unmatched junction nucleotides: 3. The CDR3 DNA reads TGCAGCGTTAGGACAGGGGGCGGCTCTGGGGCCAACGTCCTGACTTTC. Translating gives CSVRTGGGSGANVLTF.

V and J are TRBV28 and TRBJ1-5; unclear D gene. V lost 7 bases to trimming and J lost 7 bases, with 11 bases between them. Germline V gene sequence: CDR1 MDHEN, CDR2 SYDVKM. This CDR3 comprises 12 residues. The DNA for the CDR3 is TGTGCCAGCATGAGGGCCGGACAGCCCCAGCATTTT. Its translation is CASMRAGQPQHF.

CDR3 coding DNA: TGCGCCAGCAGAACTAGCGGGGGGGCCGGTCAAGAGACCCAGTACTTC. Its translation: CASRTSGGAGQETQYF. This chain connects TRBV5-1 to TRBJ2-5; 13 bases line up with TRBD2. Germline CDR1 and CDR2: SGHRS and YFSETQ. CDR3 length equals 16 residues. J lost 2 bases, V lost 5 bases, and 6 bases had no gene match.

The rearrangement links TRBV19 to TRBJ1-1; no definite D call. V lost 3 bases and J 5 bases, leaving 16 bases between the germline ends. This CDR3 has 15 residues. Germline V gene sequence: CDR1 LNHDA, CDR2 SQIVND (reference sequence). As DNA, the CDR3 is TGTGCCAGTAGTATCATTGGGCCCCCCGAGACTGAAGCTTTCTTT. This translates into CASSIIGPPETEAFF.

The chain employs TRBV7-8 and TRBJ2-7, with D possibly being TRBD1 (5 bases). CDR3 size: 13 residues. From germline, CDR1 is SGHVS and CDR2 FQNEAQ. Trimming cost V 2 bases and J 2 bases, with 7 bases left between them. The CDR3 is CASSLQGPYEQYF. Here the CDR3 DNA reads TGTGCCAGCAGCTTACAGGGTCCCTACGAGCAGTACTTC.

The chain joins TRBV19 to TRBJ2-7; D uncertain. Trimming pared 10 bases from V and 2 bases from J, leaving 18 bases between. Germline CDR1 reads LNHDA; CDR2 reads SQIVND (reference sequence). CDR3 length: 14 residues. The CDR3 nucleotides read TGTGCCACCTTAAGCCTGAGATTCCCCTACGAGCAGTACTTC. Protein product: CATLSLRFPYEQYF.

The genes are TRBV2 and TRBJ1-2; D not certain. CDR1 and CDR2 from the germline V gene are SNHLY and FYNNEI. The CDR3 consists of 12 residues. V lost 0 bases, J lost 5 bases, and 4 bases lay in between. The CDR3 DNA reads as TGTGCCAGCAGTGAAGCGCGATATGGCTACACCTTC. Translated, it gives CASSEARYGYTF.

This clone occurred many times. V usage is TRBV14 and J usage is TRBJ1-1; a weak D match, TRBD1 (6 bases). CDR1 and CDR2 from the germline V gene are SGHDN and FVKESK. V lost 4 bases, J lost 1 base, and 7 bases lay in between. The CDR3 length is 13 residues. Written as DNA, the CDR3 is TGTGCCAGCAGCCTGGGACAGAACACTGAAGCTTTCTTT. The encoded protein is CASSLGQNTEAFF.

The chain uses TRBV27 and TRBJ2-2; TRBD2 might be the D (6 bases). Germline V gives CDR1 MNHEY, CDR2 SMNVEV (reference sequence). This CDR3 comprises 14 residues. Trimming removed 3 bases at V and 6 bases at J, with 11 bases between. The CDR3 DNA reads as TGTGCCAGCAGTTTGGGACTTAGCTCCGGGGAGCTGTTTTTT. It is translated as CASSLGLSSGELFF.

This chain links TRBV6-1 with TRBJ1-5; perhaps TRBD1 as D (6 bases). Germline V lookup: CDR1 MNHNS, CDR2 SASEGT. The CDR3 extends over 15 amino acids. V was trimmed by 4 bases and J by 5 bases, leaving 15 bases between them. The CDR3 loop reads CASSGSTGPDQPQHF. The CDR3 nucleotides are TGTGCCAGCAGTGGTTCTACAGGGCCGGATCAGCCCCAGCATTTT.